These T cell receptor beta chains were read from a single sample in a study of Ad26.COV2.S vaccination and SARS-CoV-2 variants. Sequenced by immunoSEQ multiplex PCR; TCRdb stores in-frame clones only, minus some. The data show 300,000 to 350,000 clones, approximately 90% seen once. The sample here was peripheral blood, taken in a trial of Ad26.COV2.S vaccine versus placebo. These receptors originate from a person between 18 and 60 years old who received the Ad26.COV2.S COVID-19 vaccine or a placebo. Each CDR3 is given without its conserved first and last residue. A row's size may be missing; if present it is once, few, many or a size class.

clone_size,v_call,j_call,cdr3_aa
-,TRBV7-3,TRBJ2-5,ASSAYGAQETQY
-,TRBV10-1,TRBJ2-3,ASSFKSQPTDTQY
-,TRBV6-5,TRBJ2-7,ATSIKYEQY
-,TRBV10-3,TRBJ2-7,AISGQGTVSLNEQY
-,TRBV29-1,TRBJ1-1,SVDRGGDTEAF
-,TRBV24-1,TRBJ2-7,ATSDYRGYEQY
-,TRBV10-2,TRBJ2-7,ASSESREVYEQY
-,TRBV7-6,TRBJ2-5,ASSPGTGQETQY
-,TRBV28,TRBJ2-7,ASSLLRAEQY
once,TRBV30,TRBJ1-6,AWTPPLDSINSPLH
-,TRBV7-8,TRBJ1-1,ASSLRGLDSEAF
once,TRBV5-6,TRBJ1-5,ASSLGASNQPQH
-,TRBV2,TRBJ1-1,ASSSQGFRNTEAF
-,TRBV5-1,TRBJ1-1,ASSSQGNTEAF
-,TRBV7-9,TRBJ2-7,ASSLGEPGTGSYEQY
few,TRBV6-5,TRBJ1-1,ATRLTGRLNTEAF
-,TRBV21-1,TRBJ2-7,ASTLQGAGEQY
few,TRBV5-1,TRBJ2-1,ASSADRDFYNEQF
-,TRBV29-1,TRBJ1-1,SANPREAF
-,TRBV28,TRBJ2-5,ASSLSPGQGTQY
-,TRBV3-1/TRBV3-2,TRBJ2-3,ASSKQSTDTQY
-,TRBV28,TRBJ1-4,ASSSGANEKLF
-,TRBV18,TRBJ1-3,ASSSWTGEDGNTIY
-,TRBV18,TRBJ1-3,ASSPGAGWTGNTIY
-,TRBV3-1/TRBV3-2,TRBJ1-2,ASSQARGSGYT
-,TRBV5-4,TRBJ2-2,ASKLSGGPNTGELF
-,TRBV7-2,TRBJ2-2,ASSFLAYTGELF
-,TRBV2,TRBJ2-1,ASSLTSGSYNEQF
once,TRBV4-1,TRBJ1-5,ASSEAWQVNQPQH
-,TRBV7-9,TRBJ2-1,ASSSRGTNEQF
-,TRBV4-3,TRBJ2-7,ASSQEVGQASYEQY
-,TRBV19,TRBJ1-5,ASSLSAGLNQPQH
-,TRBV7-2,TRBJ2-4,ASSLSQGGKKNIQY
once,TRBV18,TRBJ2-1,ASSPRPGNYDYNEQF
-,TRBV18,TRBJ2-7,ASSAASYEQY
-,TRBV19,TRBJ2-1,ASSRQGRFGQF
-,TRBV7-8,TRBJ2-2,ASSLAGRGAGELF
-,TRBV7-9,TRBJ2-7,ASSFSRDEQY
-,TRBV27,TRBJ1-5,ASSSGQGDNQPQH
-,TRBV25-1,TRBJ1-6,ASRRQHNSPLH
-,TRBV13,TRBJ2-3,ASSAGRHTDTQY